This T cell receptor (beta chain) was recorded in a study of blood T cell repertoires in COVID-19. About the study: T cells, B-cell-depleted T cells, or PBMCs provided the cDNA or gDNA that served as material.

This CDR3 is built from 15 residues. With V trimmed by 4 bases and J by 2 bases, 6 bases remained unmatched. The V gene's germline CDR1 is LGHNA and CDR2 YSLEER. The authors' processing: Amplification of reference gene primers provided the estimated nucleated cell counts. The assay was immunoSEQ multiplex PCR, and TCRdb's table has in-frame clones only and misses some. Clonal size and the V and J genes are those of that table, whereas D and trimming came from the DNA. The sample has 150,000 to 200,000 clones; about 83% are singletons. Sequenced input: peripheral blood. The chain joins TRBV4-3 to TRBJ2-7; 9 bases fit TRBD1. The receptor was derived from a woman aged 70-85 years with COVID-19, enrolled during active disease. The CDR3 nucleotides read TGCGCCAGCAGCCGGGGACAGGGTGGGGCCTACGAGCAGTACTTC. Amino acids: CASSRGQGGAYEQYF.